The next 10 T cell receptor beta chains were all read from a single sample in a study of OX40 agonist ivuxolimab in advanced cancers. Sequencing was performed with immunoSEQ multiplex PCR; in TCRdb, only in-frame clones are kept and a portion is missing. The table includes around 80,000 clones, about nine tenths detected once. Here the sequenced sample was CD4+ or CD8+ T cells sorted from blood, taken in a trial of the OX40 agonist ivuxolimab. The receptors come from an adult with an advanced solid tumor such as melanoma, head and neck, liver or kidney cancer.

The V and J genes are TRBV10-3 and TRBJ1-2; D is possibly TRBD1 (5 bases). This CDR3 is built from 13 residues. CDR1 ENHRY and CDR2 SYGVKD come from the germline V gene. V was cut by 0 bases and J by 8 bases, with 10 bases left in between. DNA for the CDR3: TGTGCCATCAGTGAGTCCAGGGTATACGGCTACACCTTC. This gives the protein CAISESRVYGYTF.

The V and J genes are TRBV6-5 and TRBJ1-2; unclear D gene. The CDR3 runs 12 residues. The germline V and J ends were trimmed by 6 bases and 8 bases, with 13 bases remaining between them. Germline CDR1 and CDR2: MNHEY and SVGAGI. The CDR3 is CASSRPLGGYTF. CDR3 nucleotide sequence: TGTGCCAGCAGCCGGCCCTTGGGGGGCTACACCTTC.

The chain employs TRBV18 and TRBJ1-5; 7 nucleotides line up with TRBD1. Trimming at V came to 0 bases and at J to 2 bases, leaving 1 base not matched to a gene. Germline V gene sequence: CDR1 KGHSH, CDR2 LQKENI. The CDR3 spans 15 residues. The CDR3 here is CASSPPQGRNQPQHF. CDR3 sequence (DNA): TGTGCCAGCTCACCACCACAGGGGCGCAATCAGCCCCAGCATTTT.

In this sample, this clone turned up once. J is TRBJ1-4 and V is TRBV6-1; the D is unclear. The CDR3 is made up of 13 amino acids. The germline gives CDR1 MNHNS, CDR2 SASEGT. Trimming took off 6 bases at V and 4 bases at J, with 9 bases between the two ends. CDR3 protein: CASSPLRNEKLFF. The CDR3 DNA sequence: TGTGCCAGCAGCCCGCTACGTAATGAAAAACTGTTTTTT.

The rearrangement uses TRBV10-2 and TRBJ2-7; D might be TRBD1 (5 bases). Germline V gives CDR1 WSHSY, CDR2 SAAADI. Deletions cut 7 bases from V and 0 bases from J, with 13 bases between. This CDR3 has 14 residues. The CDR3 is CASKASGNSYEQYF. The CDR3 DNA sequence: TGCGCCAGCAAGGCTTCAGGGAACTCCTACGAGCAGTACTTC.

The rearrangement joins TRBV29-1 to TRBJ2-3; D might be TRBD2 (7 bases). Germline V CDR1 and CDR2: SQVTM, ANQGSEA. The CDR3 sequence is 15 residues long. With 8 bases removed from V and 5 bases from J, the gap between germline ends came to 23 bases. The CDR3, as DNA: TGCAGCCTCCGGGTGTCGGGGGGCCGAGGAGATACGCAGTATTTT. Its translation: CSLRVSGGRGDTQYF.

The chain combines TRBV6-5 with TRBJ2-7; tentative D call: TRBD1 (5 bases). Germline V gene lookup returns CDR1 MNHEY and CDR2 SVGAGI. The ends were cut back, 10 bases at V and 4 bases at J, with 20 bases in the middle. The CDR3 totals 14 residues. The CDR3 sequence is CATQEWQTAYEQYF. Written as DNA, the CDR3 is TGTGCCACCCAGGAGTGGCAGACAGCTTACGAGCAGTACTTC.

V gene TRBV9 combines with J gene TRBJ1-2, with a possible D match to TRBD1 (5 bases). V lost 1 base to trimming and J lost 4 bases, with 8 bases between them. CDR1 and CDR2 from the germline V gene are SGDLS and YYNGEE. The CDR3 is made up of 13 amino acids. DNA for the CDR3: TGTGCCAGCAGCGTATCAGGGATCTATGGCTACACCTTC. This encodes CASSVSGIYGYTF.

V and J are TRBV19 and TRBJ2-7; 9 bases fit TRBD2. The germline V gene has CDR1 LNHDA and CDR2 SQIVND (reference sequence). CDR3 length: 20 amino acids. V shed 6 bases and J 2 bases; nucleotides not matched to a gene: 23. The CDR3 coding sequence is TGTGCCAGTAGCAACCTTTTTGGTAGCGGGAGATCTGGGTTTACCTACGAGCAGTACTTC. This translates into CASSNLFGSGRSGFTYEQYF.

The chain carries TRBV18 and TRBJ1-4, with a possible D match to TRBD1 (6 bases). Germline CDR1 and CDR2: KGHSH and LQKENI. Between the trimmed V and J ends, which lost 3 bases and 7 bases, there was a span of 15 bases. CDR3 length: 15 amino acids. CDR3 loop: CASSPTGRPSEKLFF. CDR3 nucleotide sequence: TGTGCCAGCTCACCCACAGGGAGGCCCAGTGAAAAACTGTTTTTT.